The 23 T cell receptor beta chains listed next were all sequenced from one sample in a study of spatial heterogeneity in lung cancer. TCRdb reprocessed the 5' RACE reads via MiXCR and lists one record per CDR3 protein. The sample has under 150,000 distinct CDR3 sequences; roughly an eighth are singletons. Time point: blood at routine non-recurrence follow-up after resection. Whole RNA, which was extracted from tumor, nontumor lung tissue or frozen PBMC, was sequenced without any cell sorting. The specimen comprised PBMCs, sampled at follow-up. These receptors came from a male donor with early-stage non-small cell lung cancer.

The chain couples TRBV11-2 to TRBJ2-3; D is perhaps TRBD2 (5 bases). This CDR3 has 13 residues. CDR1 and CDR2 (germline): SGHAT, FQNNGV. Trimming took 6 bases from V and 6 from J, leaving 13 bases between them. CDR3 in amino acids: CASRQTTADTQYF. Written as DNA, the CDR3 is TGTGCCAGCAGGCAGACTACCGCTGATACGCAGTATTTT.

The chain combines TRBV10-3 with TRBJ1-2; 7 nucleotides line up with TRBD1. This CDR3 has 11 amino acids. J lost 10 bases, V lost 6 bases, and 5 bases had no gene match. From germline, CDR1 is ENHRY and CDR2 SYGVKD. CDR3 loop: CAIRDRSFYTF. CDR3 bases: TGTGCCATCAGGGACAGGTCTTTCTACACCTTC.

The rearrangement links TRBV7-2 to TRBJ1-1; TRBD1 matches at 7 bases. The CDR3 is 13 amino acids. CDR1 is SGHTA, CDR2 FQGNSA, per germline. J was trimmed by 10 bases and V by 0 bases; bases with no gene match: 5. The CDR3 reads CASSLARGRRAFF. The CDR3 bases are TGTGCCAGCAGCTTAGCGAGGGGGCGCCGAGCTTTCTTT.

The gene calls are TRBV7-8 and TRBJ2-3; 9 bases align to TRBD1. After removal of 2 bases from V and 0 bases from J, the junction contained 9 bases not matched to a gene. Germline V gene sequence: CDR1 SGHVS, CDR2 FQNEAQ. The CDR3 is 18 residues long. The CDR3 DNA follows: TGTGCCAGCAGCTTAAGGGACAGGGCCAAATCTAGCACAGATACGCAGTATTTT. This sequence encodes CASSLRDRAKSSTDTQYF.

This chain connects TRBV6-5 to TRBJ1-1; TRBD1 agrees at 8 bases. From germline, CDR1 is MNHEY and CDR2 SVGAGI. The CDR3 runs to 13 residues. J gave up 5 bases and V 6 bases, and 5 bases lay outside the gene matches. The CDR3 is CASSRQGWTEAFF. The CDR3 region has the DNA TGTGCCAGCAGCAGACAGGGGTGGACTGAAGCTTTCTTT.

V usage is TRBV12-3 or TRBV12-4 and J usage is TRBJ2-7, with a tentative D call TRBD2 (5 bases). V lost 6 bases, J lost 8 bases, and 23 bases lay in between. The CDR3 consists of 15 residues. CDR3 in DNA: TGTGCCAGCAGACTCGGGGTGGACGACTCTTCCCAGCAGTACTTC. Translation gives CASRLGVDDSSQQYF.

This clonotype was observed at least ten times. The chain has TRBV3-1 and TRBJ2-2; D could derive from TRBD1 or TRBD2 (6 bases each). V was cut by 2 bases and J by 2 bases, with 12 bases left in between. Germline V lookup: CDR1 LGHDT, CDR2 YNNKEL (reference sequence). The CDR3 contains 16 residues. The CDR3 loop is CASSQRGQRNTGELFF. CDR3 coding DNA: TGTGCCAGCAGCCAACGGGGGCAGCGTAACACCGGGGAGCTGTTTTTT.

The CDR3 DNA sequence: TGCGCCAGCAGCCACCGTGAGCGGGGGGTTTACAATGAGCAGTTCTTC. This gives the protein CASSHRERGVYNEQFF. The rearrangement links TRBV4-1 to TRBJ2-1; 9 bases are shared with TRBD2. Unmatched junction bases numbered 7, after V lost 3 bases and J lost 4 bases. Germline CDR1 and CDR2: MGHRA and YSYEKL. CDR3 length: 16 residues.

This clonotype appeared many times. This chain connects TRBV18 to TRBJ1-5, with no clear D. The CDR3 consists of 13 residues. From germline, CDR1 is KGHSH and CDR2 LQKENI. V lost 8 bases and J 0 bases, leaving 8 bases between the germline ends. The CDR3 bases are TGTGCCAGCAGCGAGGGTAGCAATCAGCCCCAGCATTTT. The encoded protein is CASSEGSNQPQHF.

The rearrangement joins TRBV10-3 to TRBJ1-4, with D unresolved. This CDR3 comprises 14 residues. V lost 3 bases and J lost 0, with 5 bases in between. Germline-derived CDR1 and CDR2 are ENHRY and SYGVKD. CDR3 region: CAISDSATNEKLFF. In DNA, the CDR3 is TGTGCCATCAGTGATAGTGCAACTAATGAAAAACTGTTTTTT.

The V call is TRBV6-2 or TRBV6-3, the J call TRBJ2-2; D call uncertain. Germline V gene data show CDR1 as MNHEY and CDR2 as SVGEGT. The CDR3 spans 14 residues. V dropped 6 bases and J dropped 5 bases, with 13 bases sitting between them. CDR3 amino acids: CASSLLLRTGELFF. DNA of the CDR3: TGTGCCAGCAGCCTACTCCTAAGAACCGGGGAGCTGTTTTTT.

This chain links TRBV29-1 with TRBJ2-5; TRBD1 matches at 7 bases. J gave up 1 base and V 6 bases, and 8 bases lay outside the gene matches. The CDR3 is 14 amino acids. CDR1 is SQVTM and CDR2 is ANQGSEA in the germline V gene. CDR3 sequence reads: CSVLPGTAQETQYF. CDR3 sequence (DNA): TGCAGCGTGTTACCCGGGACAGCCCAAGAGACCCAGTACTTC. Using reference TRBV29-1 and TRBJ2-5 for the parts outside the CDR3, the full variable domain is SAVISQKPSRDICQRGTSLTIQCQVDSQVTMMFWYRQQPGQSLTLIATANQGSEATYESGFVIDKFPISRPNLTFSTLTVSNMSPEDSSIYLCSVLPGTAQETQYFGPGTRLLVL.

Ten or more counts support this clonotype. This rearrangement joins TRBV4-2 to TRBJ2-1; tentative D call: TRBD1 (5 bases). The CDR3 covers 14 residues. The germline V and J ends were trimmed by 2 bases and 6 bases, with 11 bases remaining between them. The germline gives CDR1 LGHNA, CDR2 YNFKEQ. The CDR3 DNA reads TGTGCCAGCAGCCAATGGAGTGGGGCCAATGAGCAGTTCTTC. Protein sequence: CASSQWSGANEQFF.

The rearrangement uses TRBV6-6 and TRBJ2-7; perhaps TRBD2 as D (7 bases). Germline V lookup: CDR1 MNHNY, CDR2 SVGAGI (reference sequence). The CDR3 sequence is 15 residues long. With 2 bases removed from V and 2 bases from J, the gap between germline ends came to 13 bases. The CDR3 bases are TGTGCCAGCAGTTACGGCGGGGGCCCGGCCTACGAGCAGTACTTC. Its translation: CASSYGGGPAYEQYF.

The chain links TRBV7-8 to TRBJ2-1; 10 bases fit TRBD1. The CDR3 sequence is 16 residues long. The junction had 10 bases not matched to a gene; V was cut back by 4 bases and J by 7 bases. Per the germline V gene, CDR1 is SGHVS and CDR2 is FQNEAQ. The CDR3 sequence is CASSSLPGQGLNEQFF. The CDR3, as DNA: TGTGCCAGCAGCTCCCTCCCGGGACAGGGGTTGAATGAGCAGTTCTTC.

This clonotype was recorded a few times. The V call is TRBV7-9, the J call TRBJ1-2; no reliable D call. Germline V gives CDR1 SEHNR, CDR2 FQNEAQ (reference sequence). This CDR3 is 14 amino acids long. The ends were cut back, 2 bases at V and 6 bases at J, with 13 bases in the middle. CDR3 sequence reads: CASSLWTVEHGYTF. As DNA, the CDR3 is TGTGCCAGCAGCTTATGGACGGTGGAGCATGGCTACACCTTC.

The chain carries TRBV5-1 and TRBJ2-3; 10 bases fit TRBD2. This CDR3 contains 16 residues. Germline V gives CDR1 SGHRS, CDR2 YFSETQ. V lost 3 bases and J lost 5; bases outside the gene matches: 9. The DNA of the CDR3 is TGCGCCAGCAGCTCTAGCGGGGGCCCGGGGAGAGATACGCAGTATTTT. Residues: CASSSSGGPGRDTQYF.

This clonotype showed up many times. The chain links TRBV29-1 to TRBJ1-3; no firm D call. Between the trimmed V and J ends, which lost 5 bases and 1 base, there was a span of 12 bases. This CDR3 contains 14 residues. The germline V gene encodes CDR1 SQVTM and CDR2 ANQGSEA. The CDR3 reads CSVPDPRSGNTIYF. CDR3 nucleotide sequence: TGCAGCGTTCCGGACCCAAGGTCTGGAAACACCATATATTTT.

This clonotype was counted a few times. CDR3 bases: TGTGCCAGCAGCTTAGTACAAGGTACAATAAGCTCCTACGAGCAGTACTTC. It specifies CASSLVQGTISSYEQYF. The chain recombines TRBV11-2 with TRBJ2-7; D unclear. The CDR3 sequence is 17 residues long. Per germline, CDR1 SGHAT and CDR2 FQNNGV. Trimming pared 1 base from V and 0 bases from J, leaving 16 bases between. The complete variable domain, with remaining parts taken from reference TRBV11-2 and TRBJ2-7, reads EAGVAQSPRYKIIEKRQSVAFWCNPISGHATLYWYQQILGQGPKLLIQFQNNGVVDDSQLPKDRFSAERLKGVDSTLKIQPAKLEDSAVYLCASSLVQGTISSYEQYFGPGTRLTVT.

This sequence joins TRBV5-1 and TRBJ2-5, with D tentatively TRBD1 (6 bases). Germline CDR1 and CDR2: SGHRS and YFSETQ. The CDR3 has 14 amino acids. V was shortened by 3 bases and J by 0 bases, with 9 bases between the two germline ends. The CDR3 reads CASSSGQNQETQYF. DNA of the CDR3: TGCGCCAGCAGCTCCGGACAGAACCAAGAGACCCAGTACTTC.

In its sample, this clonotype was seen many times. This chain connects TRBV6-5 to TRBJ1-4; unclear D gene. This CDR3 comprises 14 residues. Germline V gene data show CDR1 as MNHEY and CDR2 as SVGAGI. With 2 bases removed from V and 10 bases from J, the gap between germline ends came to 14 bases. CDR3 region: CASSYAARGLKLFF. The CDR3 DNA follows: TGTGCCAGCAGTTACGCGGCCAGAGGGTTAAAACTGTTTTTT.

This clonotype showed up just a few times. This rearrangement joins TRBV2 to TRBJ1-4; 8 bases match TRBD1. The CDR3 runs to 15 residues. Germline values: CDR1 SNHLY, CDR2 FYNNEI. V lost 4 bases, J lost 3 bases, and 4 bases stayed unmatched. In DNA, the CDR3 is TGTGCCAGCAGTGGTTGGACAGGGCCTAATGAAAAACTGTTTTTT. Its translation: CASSGWTGPNEKLFF.

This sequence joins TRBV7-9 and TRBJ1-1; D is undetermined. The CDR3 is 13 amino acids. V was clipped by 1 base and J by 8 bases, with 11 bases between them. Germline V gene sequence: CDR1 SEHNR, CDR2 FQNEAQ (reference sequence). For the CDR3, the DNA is TGTGCCAGCAGCTTAGGAATGTTACCGGAAGCTTTCTTT. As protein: CASSLGMLPEAFF.